These 27 T cell receptor beta chains were sequenced from one sample in a study of cytomegalovirus exposure and HLA in healthy donors. Some clones are missing from TCRdb's copy, which holds only in-frame ones; the method was immunoSEQ multiplex PCR. The data show about 130,000 clones, with roughly 86% seen just once and 3% to 3.5% held by the top ten. The sequenced sample consisted of PBMCs. The source of these receptors is a man younger than 45 in good health and CMV-seronegative.

This chain links TRBV18 with TRBJ2-2; maybe TRBD2 (5 bases). Deletions cut 3 bases from V and 2 bases from J, with 16 bases between. CDR3 length: 17 residues. The germline V gene has CDR1 KGHSH and CDR2 LQKENI. This chain's CDR3 is CASSPPPRADNTGELFF. The CDR3 DNA sequence: TGTGCCAGCTCACCGCCTCCTCGAGCGGATAACACCGGGGAGCTGTTTTTT.

The gene calls are TRBV7-9 and TRBJ2-3; 8 bases are a match to TRBD1. Per the germline V gene, CDR1 is SEHNR and CDR2 is FQNEAQ (reference sequence). With 4 bases clipped from V and 0 bases from J, the junction kept 9 bases outside the gene matches. This CDR3 contains 17 residues. CDR3 residues: CASSSSRGLSSTDTQYF. CDR3 nucleotide sequence: TGTGCCAGCAGCTCCTCCAGGGGGCTTTCTAGCACAGATACGCAGTATTTT. Variable domain in full (rest from reference TRBV7-9 and TRBJ2-3): DTGVSQNPRHKITKRGQNVTFRCDPISEHNRLYWYRQTLGQGPEFLTYFQNEAQLEKSRLLSDRFSAERPKGSFSTLEIQRTEQGDSAMYLCASSSSRGLSSTDTQYFGPGTRLTVL.

CDR3 loop: CASSAPGTSGGTGELFF. DNA for the CDR3: TGTGCCAGCAGCGCCCCCGGGACTAGCGGGGGGACCGGGGAGCTGTTTTTT. The chain couples TRBV5-4 to TRBJ2-2, with 15 bases that match TRBD2. Germline loops: CDR1 SGHNT, CDR2 YYREEE (reference sequence). The CDR3 contains 17 residues. The J segment lost 5 bases and the V segment lost 4 bases, leaving 6 bases of the junction unmatched. The full variable domain, completed using reference TRBV5-4 and TRBJ2-2, is ETGVTQSPTHLIKTRGQQVTLRCSSQSGHNTVSWYQQALGQGPQFIFQYYREEENGRGNFPPRFSGLQFPNYSSELNVNALELDDSALYLCASSAPGTSGGTGELFFGEGSRLTVL.

The V call is TRBV19, the J call TRBJ2-5; TRBD2 matches at 8 bases. V lost 11 bases and J lost 4; bases outside the gene matches: 9. The CDR3 consists of 13 residues. CDR1 is LNHDA and CDR2 is SQIVND in the germline V gene (reference sequence). CDR3 bases: TGTGCCTCGGGGGGGGGCCTTGCAGAGACCCAGTACTTC. Translated: CASGGGLAETQYF. The variable domain in full, completed from reference TRBV19 and TRBJ2-5, reads DGGITQSPKYLFRKEGQNVTLSCEQNLNHDAMYWYRQDPGQGLRLIYYSQIVNDFQKGDIAEGYSVSREKKESFPLTVTSAQKNPTAFYLCASGGGLAETQYFGPGTRLLVL.

This rearrangement joins TRBV27 to TRBJ2-3; D gene ambiguous. Germline V gene lookup returns CDR1 MNHEY and CDR2 SMNVEV (reference sequence). This CDR3 has 18 residues. V lost 4 bases, J lost 0 bases, and 20 bases lay in between. The CDR3 DNA follows: TGTGCCAGCAGTTCCCACCTAACAGCCTCAAGAAGCACAGATACGCAGTATTTT. Translating gives CASSSHLTASRSTDTQYF.

V usage is TRBV5-1 and J usage is TRBJ2-7; 8 positions match TRBD1. There are 13 residues in the CDR3. The germline V gene encodes CDR1 SGHRS and CDR2 YFSETQ. The V gene end was trimmed by 3 bases and the J gene end by 2 bases; junction bases not matched to a gene: 1. The chain's CDR3 is CASSWGQAYEQYF. Here the CDR3 DNA reads TGCGCCAGCAGCTGGGGACAGGCCTACGAGCAGTACTTC.

This sequence joins TRBV7-2 and TRBJ1-1, with D hard to call. Germline CDR1 is SGHTA and CDR2 is FQGNSA. The CDR3 runs 12 residues. V was clipped by 0 bases and J by 7 bases, with 6 bases between them. The CDR3 coding sequence is TGTGCCAGCAGCTTAGCTACAGTTGAAGCTTTCTTT. This codes for CASSLATVEAFF.

The chain has TRBV7-8 and TRBJ1-1, with D hard to call. Per germline, CDR1 SGHVS and CDR2 FQNEAQ. The CDR3 loop spans 14 amino acids. The germline V and J ends were trimmed by 1 base and 6 bases, with 12 bases remaining between them. As DNA, the CDR3 is TGTGCCAGCAGCTTAGTGGCGAGGTGGGCTGAAGCTTTCTTT. Its protein is CASSLVARWAEAFF.

V gene TRBV19 combines with J gene TRBJ1-1; 7 bases are shared with TRBD1. The CDR3 runs to 14 residues. Trimming removed 8 bases from V and 4 bases from J; junction bases left unmatched: 10. Germline assignment: CDR1 LNHDA and CDR2 SQIVND (reference sequence). CDR3 sequence reads: CASVVVQGGTEAFF. The CDR3 DNA sequence: TGTGCCAGTGTGGTGGTTCAGGGGGGCACTGAAGCTTTCTTT.

The rearrangement uses TRBV6-1 and TRBJ2-5, with 14 bases fitting TRBD2. CDR1 is MNHNS and CDR2 is SASEGT in the germline V gene. CDR3 size: 15 residues. V lost 4 bases and J lost 4; bases outside the gene matches: 2. The CDR3 here is CASSGLAGGPETQYF. In DNA form, the CDR3 reads TGTGCCAGCAGTGGACTAGCGGGGGGGCCAGAGACCCAGTACTTC.

V is TRBV11-2 and J is TRBJ2-7, with 9 bases matching TRBD1. This CDR3 is 17 amino acids long. Germline lookup yields CDR1 SGHAT and CDR2 FQNNGV. V was clipped by 1 base and J by 2 bases; unmatched bases: 9. This chain's CDR3 is CASSLGVRTGDAYEQYF. For the CDR3, the DNA is TGTGCCAGCAGCTTAGGGGTTAGGACAGGGGACGCCTACGAGCAGTACTTC.

The chain uses TRBV5-6 and TRBJ2-6, with a possible D match to TRBD1 (6 bases). Germline CDR1 reads SGHDT; CDR2 reads YYEEEE. With 0 bases removed from V and 2 bases from J, the gap between germline ends came to 15 bases. This CDR3 has 18 residues. CDR3 sequence (DNA): TGTGCCAGCAGCTTGGTGGGTACAGGGTCCCCTGGGGCCAACGTCCTGACTTTC. The encoded protein is CASSLVGTGSPGANVLTF. Looking up the rest from reference TRBV5-6 and TRBJ2-6 gives the full variable domain: DAGVTQSPTHLIKTRGQQVTLRCSPKSGHDTVSWYQQALGQGPQFIFQYYEEEERQRGNFPDRFSGHQFPNYSSELNVNALLLGDSALYLCASSLVGTGSPGANVLTFGAGSRLTVL.

This sequence joins TRBV7-8 and TRBJ2-7; unclear D gene. Germline CDR1 reads SGHVS; CDR2 reads FQNEAQ. V was cut by 4 bases and J by 4 bases, with 8 bases left in between. This CDR3 spans 12 amino acids. For the CDR3, the DNA is TGTGCCAGCAGCTCCCCTCCTTACGAGCAGTACTTC. Residues: CASSSPPYEQYF.

The chain carries TRBV5-1 and TRBJ2-3, with TRBD1 matching 7 bases. The CDR3 contains 15 residues. Germline V gene lookup returns CDR1 SGHRS and CDR2 YFSETQ. Losses at the gene ends were 4 bases for V and 0 bases for J; bases not matched to a gene: 5. The CDR3 loop reads CASSPRQGSTDTQYF. The CDR3 DNA sequence: TGCGCCAGCAGCCCTAGACAGGGCAGCACAGATACGCAGTATTTT.

A single count supports this clone. The V call is TRBV7-2, the J call TRBJ2-6; D might be TRBD1 (7 bases). Looked up from germline, CDR1 is SGHTA and CDR2 is FQGNSA. The CDR3 consists of 18 residues. Trimming cost V 5 bases and J 0 bases, with 17 bases left between them. The CDR3 coding sequence is TGTGCCAGCAGCCTAGTTGGGGGGACAGCCTCTGGGGCCAACGTCCTGACTTTC. It codes for CASSLVGGTASGANVLTF.

This chain connects TRBV9 to TRBJ1-2; D is uncertain. V was shortened by 4 bases and J by 3 bases, with 13 bases between the two germline ends. This CDR3 is 14 amino acids long. Germline CDR1 reads SGDLS; CDR2 reads YYNGEE. For the CDR3, the DNA is TGTGCCAGCAGCCCGAGCACGGCGGACTATGGCTACACCTTC. It translates to CASSPSTADYGYTF.

The CDR3 spells CASKGLPTYEQYF. In DNA, the CDR3 is TGTGCCAGCAAGGGACTACCAACCTACGAGCAGTACTTC. J is TRBJ2-7 and V is TRBV6-1, with 7 bases lining up with TRBD2. Trimming took 7 bases from V and 2 from J; bases not matched to a gene: 5. CDR1 is MNHNS and CDR2 is SASEGT in the germline V gene. The CDR3 runs 13 residues.

The sample holds a few counts of this clone. V gene TRBV4-1 combines with J gene TRBJ1-6; 7 positions agree with TRBD1. Germline assignment: CDR1 MGHRA and CDR2 YSYEKL. Trimming took 4 bases from V and 6 from J; bases not matched to a gene: 3. This CDR3 is 14 amino acids long. The CDR3 loop reads CASSLQGFNSPLHF. The CDR3, as DNA: TGCGCCAGCAGCCTACAGGGGTTTAATTCACCCCTCCACTTT.

The genes are TRBV5-4 and TRBJ2-1; TRBD1 aligns across 7 bases. CDR3 length equals 13 residues. V shed 4 bases, J shed 7 bases, and the junction held 5 bases outside the gene matches. The germline CDR1 and CDR2 sequences are SGHNT and YYREEE (reference sequence). The DNA for the CDR3 is TGTGCCAGCAGCCTAGGGACAGTAAATGAGCAGTTCTTC. Protein product: CASSLGTVNEQFF. The entire variable domain, with the rest obtained from reference TRBV5-4 and TRBJ2-1, is as follows: ETGVTQSPTHLIKTRGQQVTLRCSSQSGHNTVSWYQQALGQGPQFIFQYYREEENGRGNFPPRFSGLQFPNYSSELNVNALELDDSALYLCASSLGTVNEQFFGPGTRLTVL.

This chain connects TRBV10-3 to TRBJ2-1, with a weak D call TRBD1 (6 bases). The CDR3 extends over 16 amino acids. Trimming took 3 bases from V and 3 from J, leaving 15 bases between them. Looked up from germline, CDR1 is ENHRY and CDR2 is SYGVKD. CDR3 in DNA: TGTGCCATCAGTGACCCGCCGCAGGGGTTCTACAATGAGCAGTTCTTC. Translation gives CAISDPPQGFYNEQFF.

The chain combines TRBV4-3 with TRBJ2-5, with unresolved D. The DNA end lines up better with TRBJ2-7; the J call may be wrong. The CDR3 spans 14 residues. The germline V gene encodes CDR1 LGHNA and CDR2 YSLEER. The CDR3 nucleotides are TGCGCCAGCAGCCAAGTATTAGGCAACTACGAGCAGTACTTC. Translation: CASSQVLGNYEQYF.

The V and J genes are TRBV29-1 and TRBJ1-1; 9 bases are shared with TRBD1. CDR1 and CDR2 from the germline V gene are SQVTM and ANQGSEA. The V segment lost 7 bases and the J segment 0 bases; nucleotides outside the gene matches: 0. The CDR3 has 12 residues. The CDR3: CSGDRVNTEAFF. The CDR3 DNA reads TGCAGCGGGGACAGGGTGAACACTGAAGCTTTCTTT.

The genes are TRBV5-1 and TRBJ2-1; 9 bases line up with TRBD2. Germline lookup yields CDR1 SGHRS and CDR2 YFSETQ. Trimming at V came to 1 base and at J to 6 bases, leaving 8 bases not matched to a gene. The length of the CDR3 is 16 residues. The CDR3 here is CASSLFGGGAVNEQFF. CDR3 coding DNA: TGCGCCAGCAGCTTGTTTGGCGGGGGGGCGGTCAATGAGCAGTTCTTC.

The V and J genes are TRBV12-5 and TRBJ2-7, with a tentative D call TRBD2 (6 bases). V was pared by 2 bases and J by 6 bases, with 11 bases between. Per germline, CDR1 LGHNT and CDR2 FRNRAP. The CDR3 sequence is 13 residues long. The CDR3 protein is CASGLPAGGEQYF. CDR3 nucleotide sequence: TGTGCTAGTGGTTTGCCCGCCGGGGGCGAGCAGTACTTC. Together with reference TRBV12-5 and TRBJ2-7, the CDR3 gives the full variable domain: DARVTQTPRHKVTEMGQEVTMRCQPILGHNTVFWYRQTMMQGLELLAYFRNRAPLDDSGMPKDRFSAEMPDATLATLKIQPSEPRDSAVYFCASGLPAGGEQYFGPGTRLTVT.

The chain couples TRBV6-5 to TRBJ2-1; the match to TRBD2 covers 7 bases. Germline V gene data show CDR1 as MNHEY and CDR2 as SVGAGI. The CDR3 is 15 residues long. Unmatched junction bases numbered 10, after V lost 5 bases and J lost 6 bases. Here the CDR3 reads CASSPQTSSGNEQFF. The CDR3 nucleotides are TGTGCCAGCAGTCCACAGACTAGCTCCGGCAATGAGCAGTTCTTC.

The chain has TRBV4-1 and TRBJ2-3, with 11 bases aligning to TRBD2. The CDR3 extends over 17 amino acids. CDR1 MGHRA and CDR2 YSYEKL come from the germline V gene. Germline trimming cut 3 bases from V and 3 bases from J; bases unmatched to any gene: 8. CDR3 amino acids: CASSQAFSGGATDTQYF. The CDR3 DNA reads TGCGCCAGCAGCCAGGCGTTTAGCGGGGGGGCAACAGATACGCAGTATTTT.

The chain employs TRBV5-1 and TRBJ1-2; D uncertain. Germline V gene lookup returns CDR1 SGHRS and CDR2 YFSETQ. V was clipped by 2 bases and J by 0 bases, with 23 bases between them. The CDR3 totals 19 residues. Here the CDR3 reads CASSFLLLVALLANYGYTF. CDR3 DNA: TGCGCCAGCAGCTTCTTGCTGTTGGTCGCACTGTTAGCTAACTATGGCTACACCTTC.